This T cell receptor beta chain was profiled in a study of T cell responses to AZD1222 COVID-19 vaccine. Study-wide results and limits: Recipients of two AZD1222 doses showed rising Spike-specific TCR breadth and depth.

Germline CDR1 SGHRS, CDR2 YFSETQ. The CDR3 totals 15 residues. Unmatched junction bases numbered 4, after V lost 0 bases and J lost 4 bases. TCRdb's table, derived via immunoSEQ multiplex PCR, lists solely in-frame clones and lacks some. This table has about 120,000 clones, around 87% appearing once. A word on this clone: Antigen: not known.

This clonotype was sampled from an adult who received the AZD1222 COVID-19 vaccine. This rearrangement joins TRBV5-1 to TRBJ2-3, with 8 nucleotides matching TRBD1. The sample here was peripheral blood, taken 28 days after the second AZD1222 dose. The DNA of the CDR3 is TGCGCCAGCAGCTTGGGCACGACAGGGGCAGATACGCAGTATTTT. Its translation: CASSLGTTGADTQYF.